The 27 T cell receptor beta chains below come from one sample, sequenced in a study of vaccination and CD4 T cells after COVID-19. The Oncomine TCR Beta short-read assay was what sequenced the DNA obtained from cultured CD4+ T cells. Via MiXCR, TCRdb re-called the PCR reads, giving one row per CDR3 protein. This sample yields 10,000 or so distinct CDR3 sequences, of which 65% to 80% are seen a single time; around 18% belongs to the top ten. As for treatment: roughly ten-day PBMC culture with coronavirus spike peptide pools or control peptides (ViraFEST assay). What these receptors recognize is not known. Sequencing input: CD4+ T cells from blood, cultured in vitro. The receptors were sampled from a human donor who had recovered from COVID-19.

The chain has TRBV4-2 and TRBJ1-1; D is undetermined. Per germline, CDR1 LGHNA and CDR2 YNFKEQ. The germline V and J ends were trimmed by 3 bases and 2 bases, with 7 bases remaining between them. CDR3 length: 13 amino acids. CDR3 sequence: CASSHGDNTEAFF. In nucleotides, the CDR3 is TGTGCCAGCAGCCACGGAGACAACACTGAAGCTTTCTTT.

The rearrangement uses TRBV10-3 and TRBJ1-2; D unclear. V lost 6 bases, J lost 5 bases, and 16 bases lay in between. This CDR3 is built from 14 residues. From germline, CDR1 is ENHRY and CDR2 SYGVKD. DNA of the CDR3: TGTGCCATCAGCCCCGATGATAATCCTTATGGCTACACCTTC. Its translation is CAISPDDNPYGYTF.

Written as DNA, the CDR3 is TGTGCCACCAGTGATTCGAGAAGCGGCCCGAACACTGAAGCTTTCTTT. Its protein is CATSDSRSGPNTEAFF. The J gene is TRBJ1-1, the V gene TRBV24-1; unclear D gene. Trimming stripped 2 bases from V and 1 base from J, with 13 bases between. From germline, CDR1 is KGHDR and CDR2 SFDVKD. This CDR3 has 16 amino acids.

The genes are TRBV7-2 and TRBJ2-2, with D unresolved. CDR1 and CDR2 (germline): SGHTA, FQGNSA. The CDR3 spans 15 residues. The V gene lost 5 bases and the J gene lost 1 base, with 11 bases spanning the gap. DNA of the CDR3: TGTGCCAGCAGCCCCGTCCCACAGAACACCGGGGAGCTGTTTTTT. This codes for CASSPVPQNTGELFF.

This clonotype was counted between two and nine times. The J gene is TRBJ1-1, the V gene TRBV5-6, with 10 bases that match TRBD1. V shed 4 bases and J 1 base; nucleotides not matched to a gene: 4. CDR1 is SGHDT, CDR2 YYEEEE, per germline. This CDR3 is built from 15 residues. For the CDR3, the DNA is TGTGCCAGCAGCGTCCGGGACAGGGGGAACACTGAAGCTTTCTTT. This encodes CASSVRDRGNTEAFF. The variable domain in full, with the rest retrieved from reference TRBV5-6 and TRBJ1-1, is DAGVTQSPTHLIKTRGQQVTLRCSPKSGHDTVSWYQQALGQGPQFIFQYYEEEERQRGNFPDRFSGHQFPNYSSELNVNALLLGDSALYLCASSVRDRGNTEAFFGQGTRLTVV.

This chain links TRBV7-2 with TRBJ1-5; 9 nucleotides agree with TRBD1. The CDR3 spans 15 residues. Trimming took 4 bases from V and 3 from J; bases not matched to a gene: 4. Germline CDR1 is SGHTA and CDR2 is FQGNSA. This chain's CDR3 is CASSSGQGYNQPQHF. Here the CDR3 DNA reads TGTGCCAGCAGCTCTGGACAGGGGTACAATCAGCCCCAGCATTTT.

This rearrangement joins TRBV27 to TRBJ1-3; possibly TRBD1 for D (6 bases). Trimming removed 5 bases at V and 7 bases at J, with 15 bases between. From germline, CDR1 is MNHEY and CDR2 SMNVEV (reference sequence). The CDR3 has 14 residues. CDR3 DNA: TGTGCCAGCAGTCCACGATGGACAGCGAACACCATATATTTT. This translates into CASSPRWTANTIYF.

This chain uses TRBV7-8 with TRBJ1-4, with TRBD1 matching 7 bases. The CDR3 totals 13 residues. Germline-derived CDR1 and CDR2 are SGHVS and FQNEAQ. J gave up 5 bases and V 6 bases, and 3 bases lay outside the gene matches. The CDR3 DNA sequence: TGTGCCAGCAGGACACAGGGGAATGAAAAACTGTTTTTT. Its translation: CASRTQGNEKLFF.

The genes are TRBV7-9 and TRBJ1-1; the D is unclear. The CDR3 has 15 residues. Trimming removed 2 bases from V and 0 bases from J, with 10 bases in between. Looked up from germline, CDR1 is SEHNR and CDR2 is FQNEAQ (reference sequence). As DNA, the CDR3 is TGTGCCAGCAGCTTAATGGGCCAGGTGAACACTGAAGCTTTCTTT. Translated: CASSLMGQVNTEAFF.

V and J are TRBV30 and TRBJ1-5; D is perhaps TRBD1 (5 bases). V was clipped by 2 bases and J by 4 bases, with 15 bases between them. The germline V gene encodes CDR1 GTSNPN and CDR2 SVGIG (reference sequence). This CDR3 is built from 15 residues. CDR3 coding DNA: TGTGCCTGGAGTTTGGCAGGGCCTGAAAATCAGCCCCAGCATTTT. It is translated as CAWSLAGPENQPQHF.

In its sample, this clonotype was seen once. The chain is built from TRBV10-1 and TRBJ2-7, with 7 nucleotides matching TRBD1. CDR3 length equals 16 residues. J gave up 3 bases and V 4 bases, and 12 bases lay outside the gene matches. The V gene's germline CDR1 is WNHNN and CDR2 SYGVQD (reference sequence). This CDR3 is CASSGGSRDSNYEQYF. Here the CDR3 DNA reads TGCGCCAGCAGTGGGGGGTCCCGGGACAGCAACTACGAGCAGTACTTC.

This clonotype came up once. The chain combines TRBV6-2 or TRBV6-3 with TRBJ2-7; a possible D gene is TRBD2 (6 bases). CDR3 length equals 14 residues. In germline, CDR1 is MNHEY, CDR2 SVGEGT. Trimming left V 5 bases short and J 2 bases short, with 13 bases between. The CDR3: CASSPGGIPYEQYF. CDR3 in DNA: TGTGCCAGCAGTCCCGGCGGGATCCCCTACGAGCAGTACTTC.

This clonotype has only a few counts. This chain uses TRBV6-1 with TRBJ1-5; D is uncertain. The CDR3 covers 16 residues. From germline, CDR1 is MNHNS and CDR2 SASEGT. Trimming pared 4 bases from V and 0 bases from J, leaving 13 bases between. CDR3 nucleotides: TGTGCCAGCAGTGGACCTAGAGGGAATAGCAATCAGCCCCAGCATTTT. It codes for CASSGPRGNSNQPQHF.

The chain combines TRBV27 with TRBJ1-6; D is undetermined. This CDR3 has 15 residues. V gave up 0 bases and J gave up 11 bases, with 14 bases separating them. CDR1 and CDR2 (germline): MNHEY, SMNVEV (reference sequence). The CDR3 loop reads CASSLSLVSFTPLHF. CDR3 sequence (DNA): TGTGCCAGCAGTTTATCGCTTGTATCGTTTACACCCCTCCACTTT.

This chain connects TRBV20-1 to TRBJ1-5; D ambiguous. Germline values: CDR1 DFQATT, CDR2 SNEGSKA (reference sequence). The CDR3 sequence is 13 residues long. Trimming pared 5 bases from V and 2 bases from J, leaving 10 bases between. The CDR3 bases are TGCAGTGCTTCCCCGCCGGGCAATCAGCCCCAGCATTTT. This encodes CSASPPGNQPQHF.

The gene calls are TRBV5-4 and TRBJ2-5; D gene ambiguous. V shed 4 bases and J shed 5 bases, with 15 bases lying between them. CDR1 is SGHNT and CDR2 is YYREEE in the germline V gene (reference sequence). This CDR3 is built from 14 residues. The CDR3 DNA sequence: TGTGCCAGCAGCCCCGAACCCAGTTCTGAGACCCAGTACTTC. Amino acid sequence: CASSPEPSSETQYF.

This sequence joins TRBV7-2 and TRBJ2-6; D unresolved. The CDR3 has 18 amino acids. Germline V gene data show CDR1 as SGHTA and CDR2 as FQGNSA. Trimming removed 5 bases at V and 0 bases at J, with 17 bases between. Written as DNA, the CDR3 is TGTGCCAGCAGCCCTCGAGTGGTTTTTGTCTCTGGGGCCAACGTCCTGACTTTC. Translating it yields CASSPRVVFVSGANVLTF.

The gene calls are TRBV7-2 and TRBJ1-2, with D perhaps matching TRBD1 (5 bases). V dropped 1 base and J dropped 5 bases, with 17 bases sitting between them. The CDR3 consists of 16 residues. From germline, CDR1 is SGHTA and CDR2 FQGNSA. The CDR3 protein is CASSLVSFGGGYGYTF. Here the CDR3 DNA reads TGTGCCAGCAGCTTAGTTAGTTTTGGGGGAGGATATGGCTACACCTTC.

The chain links TRBV5-1 to TRBJ2-5; TRBD2 agrees at 7 bases. The CDR3 length is 17 residues. Germline V CDR1 and CDR2: SGHRS, YFSETQ. J lost 1 base, V lost 0 bases, and 9 bases had no gene match. CDR3 residues: CASSLGVRDYPQETQYF. Here the CDR3 DNA reads TGCGCCAGCAGCTTGGGGGTCCGGGACTACCCCCAAGAGACCCAGTACTTC.

This clonotype was detected a few times. This sequence joins TRBV6-1 and TRBJ1-5, with 11 bases that match TRBD1. The CDR3 is made up of 15 amino acids. Looked up from germline, CDR1 is MNHNS and CDR2 is SASEGT. The V segment lost 5 bases and the J segment 7 bases; nucleotides outside the gene matches: 7. Here the CDR3 reads CASSPDRGPGQPQHF. CDR3 DNA: TGTGCCAGCAGTCCGGACAGGGGGCCAGGCCAGCCCCAGCATTTT.

This rearrangement joins TRBV20-1 to TRBJ2-2, with a tentative D call TRBD2 (6 bases). Trimming took off 0 bases at V and 7 bases at J, with 9 bases between the two ends. The CDR3 contains 13 residues. The germline gives CDR1 DFQATT, CDR2 SNEGSKA (reference sequence). The CDR3 region is CSAREAEGGELFF. Here the CDR3 DNA reads TGCAGTGCTAGAGAGGCGGAGGGCGGGGAGCTGTTTTTT.

J is TRBJ2-6 and V is TRBV18; 8 bases fit TRBD1. Germline-derived CDR1 and CDR2 are KGHSH and LQKENI. The CDR3 extends over 21 amino acids. With 4 bases clipped from V and 2 bases from J, the junction kept 19 bases outside the gene matches. This CDR3 reads CASSHSGQGQAEGPGANVLTF. The CDR3, as DNA: TGTGCCAGCTCACACAGTGGACAGGGTCAGGCTGAAGGTCCTGGGGCCAACGTCCTGACTTTC.

V usage is TRBV6-2 or TRBV6-3 and J usage is TRBJ2-7, with 9 bases that match TRBD2. The CDR3 covers 14 residues. The germline V gene has CDR1 MNHEY and CDR2 SVGEGT. With 8 bases clipped from V and 1 base from J, the junction kept 6 bases outside the gene matches. The CDR3 spells CASLTSGSSYEQYF. For the CDR3, the DNA is TGTGCCAGCCTCACTAGCGGGTCTTCCTACGAGCAGTACTTC.

V and J are TRBV14 and TRBJ1-3; tentative D call: TRBD1 (5 bases). Trimming cost V 1 base and J 0 bases, with 13 bases left between them. The CDR3 consists of 17 residues. Germline V gives CDR1 SGHDN, CDR2 FVKESK. CDR3 in DNA: TGTGCCAGCAGCCAAGTGATCCGACAGCACTCTGGAAACACCATATATTTT. It yields the protein CASSQVIRQHSGNTIYF.

The chain carries TRBV7-2 and TRBJ1-1; D remains ambiguous. Trimming left V 5 bases short and J 10 bases short, with 11 bases between. Germline V CDR1 and CDR2: SGHTA, FQGNSA. This CDR3 is 11 amino acids long. For the CDR3, the DNA is TGTGCCAGCAGCCCCCCTTTGGGAGCTTTCTTT. This codes for CASSPPLGAFF.

The chain carries TRBV19 and TRBJ1-6, with 11 bases identical to TRBD1. The CDR3 is 16 amino acids. Trimming took 8 bases from V and 8 from J; bases not matched to a gene: 11. Germline loops: CDR1 LNHDA, CDR2 SQIVND (reference sequence). Here the CDR3 reads CASAPWGTGGYSPLHF. For the CDR3, the DNA is TGTGCCAGTGCCCCCTGGGGGACAGGGGGTTATTCACCCCTCCACTTT. Using reference TRBV19 and TRBJ1-6 for the parts outside the CDR3, the full variable domain is DGGITQSPKYLFRKEGQNVTLSCEQNLNHDAMYWYRQDPGQGLRLIYYSQIVNDFQKGDIAEGYSVSREKKESFPLTVTSAQKNPTAFYLCASAPWGTGGYSPLHFGNGTRLTVT.

This clonotype was seen a single time. The chain uses TRBV7-2 and TRBJ1-1; TRBD1 matches 7 bases. Germline CDR1 and CDR2: SGHTA and FQGNSA. The CDR3 covers 14 residues. Germline trimming cut 5 bases from V and 3 bases from J; bases unmatched to any gene: 6. In DNA, the CDR3 is TGTGCCAGCAGCCGACAGGGCGGGGACACTGAAGCTTTCTTT. This translates into CASSRQGGDTEAFF.